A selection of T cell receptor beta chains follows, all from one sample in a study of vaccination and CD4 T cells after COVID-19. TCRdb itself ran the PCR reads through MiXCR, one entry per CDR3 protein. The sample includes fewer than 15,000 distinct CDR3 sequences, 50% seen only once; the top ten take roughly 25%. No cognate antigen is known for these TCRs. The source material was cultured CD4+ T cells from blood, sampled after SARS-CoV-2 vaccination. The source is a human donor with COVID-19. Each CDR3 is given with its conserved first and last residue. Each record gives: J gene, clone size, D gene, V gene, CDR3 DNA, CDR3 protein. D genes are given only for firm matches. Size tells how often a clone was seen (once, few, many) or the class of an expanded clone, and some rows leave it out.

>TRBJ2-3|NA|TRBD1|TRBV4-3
TGCGCCAGCAGCCCCTCCTCAGGGGGTAGGGATACGCAGTATTTT
CASSPSSGGRDTQYF
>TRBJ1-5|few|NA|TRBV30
TGTGCCTGGGGGGAAGGGGTCAGTCAGCCCCAGCATTTT
CAWGEGVSQPQHF
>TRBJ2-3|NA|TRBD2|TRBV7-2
TGTGCCAGCAGCCTTAGCGGGGGCCGGTTTAACACAGATACGCAGTATTTT
CASSLSGGRFNTDTQYF
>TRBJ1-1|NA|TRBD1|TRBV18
TGTGCCAGCTCACCTCGGACAGGGGACAGGACTGAAGCTTTCTTT
CASSPRTGDRTEAFF
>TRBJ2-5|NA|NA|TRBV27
TGTGCCAGCAGCAACTCAGGGGTTCGAGAGACCCAGTACTTC
CASSNSGVRETQYF
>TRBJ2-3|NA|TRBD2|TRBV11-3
TGTGCCAGCAGCTTAGGCGCGGGAGGGGATACGCAGTATTTT
CASSLGAGGDTQYF
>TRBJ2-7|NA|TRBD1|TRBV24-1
TGTGCCACCAGTGATTCTCCAGGGGGCGAGCAGTACTTC
CATSDSPGGEQYF
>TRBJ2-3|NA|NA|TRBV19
TGTGCCAGTCGTGAGACCTTTAGGGGAACAGATACGCAGTATTTT
CASRETFRGTDTQYF
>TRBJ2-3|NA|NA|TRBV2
TGTGCCAGCAGTGAACTGGTGAGCACAGATACGCAGTATTTT
CASSELVSTDTQYF
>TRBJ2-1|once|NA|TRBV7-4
TGTGCCAGCACCGAATGGGGGCAACTCCCTAATGAGCAGTTCTTC
CASTEWGQLPNEQFF
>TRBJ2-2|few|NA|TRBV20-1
TGCAGTGCGCTAGGGACACCAGTCACCGGGGAGCTGTTTTTT
CSALGTPVTGELFF
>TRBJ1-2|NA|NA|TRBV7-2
TGTGCCAGCAGCAACTGGCGCGGGCTAGGTGGCTACACCTTC
CASSNWRGLGGYTF
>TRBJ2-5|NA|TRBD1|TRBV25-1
TGTGCCAGCAGTGTGGGACAGGGAAAGACCCAGTACTTC
CASSVGQGKTQYF
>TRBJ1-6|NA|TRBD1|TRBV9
TGTGCCAGCAGCGAGGCGACAGGGAGTAATTCACCCCTCCACTTT
CASSEATGSNSPLHF
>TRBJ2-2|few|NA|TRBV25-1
TGTGCCACCAACTTCGCGGCAGTAAACACCGGGGAGCTGTTTTTT
CATNFAAVNTGELFF
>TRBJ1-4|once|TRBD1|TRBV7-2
TGTGCCAGCAGCTCACAGGGGCAGGGGGTAGAAAAACTGTTTTTT
CASSSQGQGVEKLFF
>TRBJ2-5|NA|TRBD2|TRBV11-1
TGTGCCAGCAGCTTAGGGGGGGGAAAGCAAGAGACCCAGTACTTC
CASSLGGGKQETQYF
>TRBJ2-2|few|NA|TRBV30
TGTGCCTGGACCAATGGACCAGCGGACACCGGGGAGCTGTTTTTT
CAWTNGPADTGELFF
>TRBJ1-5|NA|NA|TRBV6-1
TGTGCCAGCAGTGAAGCGCTGCCGTATAGCAATCAGCCCCAGCATTTT
CASSEALPYSNQPQHF
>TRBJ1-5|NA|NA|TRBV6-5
TGTGCCAGCAGTTCTGGTTACCGGGACACAAGCAATCAGCCCCAGCATTTT
CASSSGYRDTSNQPQHF
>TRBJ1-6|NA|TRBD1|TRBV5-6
TGTGCCAGCAGCTCAGGACAGGGAAATTCACCCCTCCACTTT
CASSSGQGNSPLHF
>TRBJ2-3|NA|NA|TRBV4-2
TGTGCCAGCCGCGAGGGGGAATTGGGCACTGGCACAGATACGCAGTATTTT
CASREGELGTGTDTQYF
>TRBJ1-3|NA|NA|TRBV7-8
TGTGCCAGCAGCCTCCTGGAGGCGTCGGGAAACACCATATATTTT
CASSLLEASGNTIYF
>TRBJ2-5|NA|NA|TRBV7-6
TGTGCCAGCAGCTCCAGCCCCAGGGGCGGTCGAGAGACCCAGTACTTC
CASSSSPRGGRETQYF
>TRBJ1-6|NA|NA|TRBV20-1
TGCAGTGCTAGAGGTACAGCAACCTCACCCCTCCACTTT
CSARGTATSPLHF
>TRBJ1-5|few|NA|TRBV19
TGTGCCAGTAGCCCCGGGGGTGGGGCTCAGCCCCAGCATTTT
CASSPGGGAQPQHF
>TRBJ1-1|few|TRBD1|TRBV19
TGTGCCAGTAGGGCTGACAGGGACACTGAAGCTTTCTTT
CASRADRDTEAFF
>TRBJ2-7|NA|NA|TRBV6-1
TGTGCCAGCGCCCGGAGAGGGGGGGCGGGACAGAAGGACTACGAGCAGTACTTC
CASARRGGAGQKDYEQYF
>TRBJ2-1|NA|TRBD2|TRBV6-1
TGTGCCAGCAAGGGTGCGGGGGGGAGCTCCTACAATGAGCAGTTCTTC
CASKGAGGSSYNEQFF
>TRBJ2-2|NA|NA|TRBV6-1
TGTGCCAGTCAAACAGGTTTCAACACCGGGGAGCTGTTTTTT
CASQTGFNTGELFF
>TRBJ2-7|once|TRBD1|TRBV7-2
TGTGCCAGCAGCCAAGACAGGGGGAGAAGCTCCTACGAGCAGTACTTC
CASSQDRGRSSYEQYF
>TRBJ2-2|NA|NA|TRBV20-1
TGCAGTGCTTTCCCAGAGAGCACTAGCCGCACCGGGGAGCTGTTTTTT
CSAFPESTSRTGELFF
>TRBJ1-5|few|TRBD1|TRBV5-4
TGTGCCAGCAGCCCAGGGGGCCTCAATCAGCCCCAGCATTTT
CASSPGGLNQPQHF
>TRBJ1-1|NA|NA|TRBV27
TGTGCCAGCCAACGAGGGAACACTGAAGCTTTCTTT
CASQRGNTEAFF
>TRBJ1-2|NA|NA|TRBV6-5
TGTGCCAGCAGTTACTCGTCCGGGGGGCTAGGGTATGGCTACACCTTC
CASSYSSGGLGYGYTF
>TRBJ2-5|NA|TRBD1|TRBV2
TGTGCCAGCAGCCCCAGGACAGGGTGGGAGACCCAGTACTTC
CASSPRTGWETQYF
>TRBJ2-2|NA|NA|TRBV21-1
TGTGCCAGCAGCAAATTTGAGTTGAGATCCCCGAACACCGGGGAGCTGTTTTTT
CASSKFELRSPNTGELFF
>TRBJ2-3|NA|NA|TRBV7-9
TGTGCCAGCGGCTTAACAGGGACAGATACGCAGTATTTT
CASGLTGTDTQYF
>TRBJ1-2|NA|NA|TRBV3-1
TGTGCCAGCAGCCAAGATGGGCAGGGAGTGAGGGGCTACACCTTC
CASSQDGQGVRGYTF
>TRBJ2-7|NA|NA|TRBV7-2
TGTGCCAGCAGGGAAGGGGGTTCCTACGAGCAGTACTTC
CASREGGSYEQYF